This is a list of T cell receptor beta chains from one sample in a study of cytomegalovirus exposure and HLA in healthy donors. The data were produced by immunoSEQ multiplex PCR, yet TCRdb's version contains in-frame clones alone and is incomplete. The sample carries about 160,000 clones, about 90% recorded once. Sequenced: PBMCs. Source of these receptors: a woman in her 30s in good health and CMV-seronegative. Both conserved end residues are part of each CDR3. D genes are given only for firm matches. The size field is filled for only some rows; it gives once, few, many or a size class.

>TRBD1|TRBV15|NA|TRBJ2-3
CATSRVLGQGALDTQYF
TGTGCCACCAGCAGAGTCCTCGGACAGGGGGCTCTAGATACGCAGTATTTT
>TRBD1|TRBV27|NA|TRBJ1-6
CASSPITATGGNSPLHF
TGTGCCAGCAGTCCGATTACAGCGACAGGGGGCAATTCACCCCTCCACTTT
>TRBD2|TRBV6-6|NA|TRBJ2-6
CASSAPGGAGANVLTF
TGTGCCAGCAGCGCACCCGGGGGGGCTGGGGCCAACGTCCTGACTTTC
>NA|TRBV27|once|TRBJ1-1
CASSLVLNTEAFF
TGTGCCAGCAGTTTAGTTTTGAACACTGAAGCTTTCTTT
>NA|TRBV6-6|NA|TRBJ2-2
CASSYGGISTGELFF
TGTGCCAGCAGTTACGGCGGTATTTCCACCGGGGAGCTGTTTTTT
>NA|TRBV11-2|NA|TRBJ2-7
CASSWESRDNYEQYF
TGTGCCAGCAGCTGGGAGTCCCGGGACAATTACGAGCAGTACTTC
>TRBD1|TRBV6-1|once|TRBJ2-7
CASSNRDRGYEQYF
TGTGCCAGCAGTAACCGGGACAGGGGATACGAGCAGTACTTC
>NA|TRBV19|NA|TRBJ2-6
CASRPYSGANVLTF
TGTGCCAGTAGGCCCTACTCTGGGGCCAACGTCCTGACTTTC
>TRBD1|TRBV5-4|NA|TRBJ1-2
CASSNPGQGYHGYTF
TGTGCCAGCAGCAATCCGGGACAGGGTTATCATGGCTACACCTTC
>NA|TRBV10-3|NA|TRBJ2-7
CATEKTPGTSSYEQYF
TGTGCCACCGAAAAGACCCCCGGGACGAGCTCCTACGAGCAGTACTTC
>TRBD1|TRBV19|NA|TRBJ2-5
CASSRQGAQETQYF
TGTGCCAGTTCTAGACAGGGGGCCCAAGAGACCCAGTACTTC
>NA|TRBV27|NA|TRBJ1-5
CASSSTPGWGQNQPQHF
TGTGCCAGCAGTTCCACTCCCGGGTGGGGACAAAATCAGCCCCAGCATTTT
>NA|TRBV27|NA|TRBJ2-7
CASSLSIGGREQYF
TGTGCCAGCAGTTTATCGATAGGGGGGAGAGAGCAGTACTTC
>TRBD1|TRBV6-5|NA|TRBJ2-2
CASSRDSSHTGELFF
TGTGCCAGCAGTCGGGACAGTAGTCACACCGGGGAGCTGTTTTTT
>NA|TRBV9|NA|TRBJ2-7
CASSVAQGLGEQYF
TGTGCCAGCAGCGTAGCGCAGGGGTTGGGCGAGCAGTACTTC
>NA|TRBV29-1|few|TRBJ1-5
CSVGRDDQPQHF
TGCAGCGTAGGCAGGGACGATCAGCCCCAGCATTTT
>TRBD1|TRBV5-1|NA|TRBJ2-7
CASSSRGDSSYEQYF
TGCGCCAGCAGCTCGAGAGGGGACAGCTCCTACGAGCAGTACTTC
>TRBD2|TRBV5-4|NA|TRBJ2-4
CASSRTSGREQKNIQYF
TGTGCCAGCAGTCGCACTAGCGGGAGGGAACAAAAGAACATTCAGTACTTC
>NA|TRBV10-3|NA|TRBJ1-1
CAISRDGLNTEAFF
TGTGCCATCAGCCGGGACGGATTGAACACTGAAGCTTTCTTT
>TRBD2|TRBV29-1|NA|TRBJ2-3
CSVDGLAGATDTQYF
TGCAGCGTTGACGGGCTAGCGGGGGCCACAGATACGCAGTATTTT
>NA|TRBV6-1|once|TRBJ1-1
CASSAKRAAEAMNTEAFF
TGTGCCAGCAGTGCCAAGCGGGCAGCAGAAGCCATGAACACTGAAGCTTTCTTT
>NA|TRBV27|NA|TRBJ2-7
CASSFQGKDYEQYF
TGTGCCAGCAGTTTCCAGGGGAAGGACTACGAGCAGTACTTC